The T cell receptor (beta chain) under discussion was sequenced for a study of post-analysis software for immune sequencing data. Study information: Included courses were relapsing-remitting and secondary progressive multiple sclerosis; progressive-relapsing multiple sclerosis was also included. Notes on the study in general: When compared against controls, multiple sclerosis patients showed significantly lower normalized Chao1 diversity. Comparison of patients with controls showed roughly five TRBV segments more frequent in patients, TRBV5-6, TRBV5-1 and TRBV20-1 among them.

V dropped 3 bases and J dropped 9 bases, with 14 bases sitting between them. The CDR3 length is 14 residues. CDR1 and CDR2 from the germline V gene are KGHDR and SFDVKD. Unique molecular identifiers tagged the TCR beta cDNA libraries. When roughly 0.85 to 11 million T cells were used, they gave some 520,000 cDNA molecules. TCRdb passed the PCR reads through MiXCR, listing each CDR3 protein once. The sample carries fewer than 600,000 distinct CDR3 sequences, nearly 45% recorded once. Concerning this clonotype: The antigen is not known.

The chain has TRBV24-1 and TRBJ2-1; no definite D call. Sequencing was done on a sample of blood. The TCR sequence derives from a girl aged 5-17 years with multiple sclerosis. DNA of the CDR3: TGTGCCACCAGTGATCCGCAATGGGCCTCTGAGCAGTTCTTC. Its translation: CATSDPQWASEQFF.